The 25 T cell receptor beta chains given below trace back to one sample, sequenced in a study of blood T cell repertoires in COVID-19. Some clones are missing from TCRdb's copy, which holds only in-frame ones; the method was immunoSEQ multiplex PCR. The table lists some 250,000 clones, 75% to 85% of them singletons. The sample consisted of peripheral blood. These receptors were obtained from a woman at least 80 years old with COVID-19, enrolled during active disease.

The chain joins TRBV20-1 to TRBJ1-4; D remains ambiguous. CDR3 length: 16 residues. Germline V lookup: CDR1 DFQATT, CDR2 SNEGSKA (reference sequence). The V end lost 3 bases, the J end lost 0 bases, and 14 bases lay between the germline ends. CDR3 DNA: TGCAGTGCTAGTAACAGCTTTTCTGCAACTAATGAAAAACTGTTTTTT. Translation: CSASNSFSATNEKLFF.

The CDR3 region has the DNA TGTGCCAGTGCCCGGGACAGGGGGCCTGGCACTGAAGCTTTCTTT. This gives the protein CASARDRGPGTEAFF. This sequence joins TRBV6-4 and TRBJ1-1; 12 positions agree with TRBD1. The CDR3 runs 15 residues. The V and J ends lost 9 bases and 4 bases, in that order; junction bases with no gene match: 9. In germline, CDR1 is MRHNA, CDR2 SNTAGT.

J is TRBJ1-1 and V is TRBV6-2 or TRBV6-3, with D unclear. The CDR3 is made up of 14 amino acids. Trimming left V 0 bases short and J 7 bases short, with 12 bases between. From germline, CDR1 is MNHEY and CDR2 SVGEGT. The DNA for the CDR3 is TGTGCCAGCAGTTACTCGAGATTACGAGTTGAAGCTTTCTTT. Its protein is CASSYSRLRVEAFF.

This clone was recorded only once. The chain has TRBV7-2 and TRBJ1-2, with a possible D match to TRBD1 (6 bases). The CDR3 contains 14 residues. Germline CDR1 SGHTA, CDR2 FQGNSA. Deletions cut 5 bases from V and 0 bases from J, with 10 bases between. CDR3 sequence: CASSQGTANYGYTF. In nucleotides, the CDR3 is TGTGCCAGCAGCCAGGGGACGGCTAACTATGGCTACACCTTC.

The J gene is TRBJ1-1, the V gene TRBV7-2, with a weak D call TRBD1 (6 bases). This CDR3 contains 13 residues. Germline values: CDR1 SGHTA, CDR2 FQGNSA. The ends were cut back, 6 bases at V and 6 bases at J, with 14 bases in the middle. The CDR3 DNA sequence: TGTGCCAGCAGACCCATCAGGGGAGCTGAAGCTTTCTTT. Its translation is CASRPIRGAEAFF.

The chain combines TRBV6-1 with TRBJ1-2, with D maybe TRBD1 (5 bases). Trimming shortened V by 2 bases and J by 5 bases, and 12 bases separated the two germline ends. This CDR3 region has 14 residues. Germline V gene lookup returns CDR1 MNHNS and CDR2 SASEGT. CDR3 residues: CASSEIGRAYGYTF. DNA of the CDR3: TGTGCCAGCAGTGAAATCGGCAGGGCGTATGGCTACACCTTC.

The V gene is TRBV20-1, the J gene TRBJ2-4; D is perhaps TRBD1 (8 bases). V lost 3 bases to trimming and J lost 4 bases, with 16 bases between them. The germline V gene encodes CDR1 DFQATT and CDR2 SNEGSKA (reference sequence). The CDR3 sequence is 15 residues long. CDR3 coding DNA: TGCAGTGCTAGTCACAGGGGGAGGGATAAAAACATTCAGTACTTC. This sequence encodes CSASHRGRDKNIQYF.

The chain joins TRBV18 to TRBJ2-7; perhaps TRBD2 as D (6 bases). Germline CDR1 reads KGHSH; CDR2 reads LQKENI. CDR3 length: 16 amino acids. The germline V and J ends were trimmed by 2 bases and 2 bases, with 16 bases remaining between them. The CDR3 here is CASSPAAGSSAYEQYF. The CDR3, as DNA: TGTGCCAGCTCACCAGCCGCGGGATCTTCAGCCTACGAGCAGTACTTC.

This chain connects TRBV27 to TRBJ2-5, with TRBD2 matching 13 bases. Germline V gene sequence: CDR1 MNHEY, CDR2 SMNVEV (reference sequence). V was pared by 5 bases and J by 4 bases, with 4 bases of the junction left unmatched. The CDR3 has 15 amino acids. In DNA, the CDR3 is TGTGCCAGCAGTCCTCGGACTAGCGGGAGAGAGACCCAGTACTTC. Translation gives CASSPRTSGRETQYF.

The chain employs TRBV13 and TRBJ2-6; D not resolved. The CDR3 loop spans 16 amino acids. Germline assignment: CDR1 PRHDT and CDR2 FYEKMQ (reference sequence). Deletions cut 5 bases from V and 2 bases from J, with 13 bases between. CDR3: CASSPGDTPGANVLTF. In DNA form, the CDR3 reads TGTGCCAGCAGCCCGGGTGATACCCCTGGGGCCAACGTCCTGACTTTC. The whole variable domain, filled in from reference TRBV13 and TRBJ2-6, reads AAGVIQSPRHLIKEKRETATLKCYPIPRHDTVYWYQQGPGQDPQFLISFYEKMQSDKGSIPDRFSAQQFSDYHSELNMSSLELGDSALYFCASSPGDTPGANVLTFGAGSRLTVL.

This clone was observed a few times. The rearrangement uses TRBV6-2 or TRBV6-3 and TRBJ1-5; a weak D match, TRBD1 (6 bases). V lost 2 bases and J 9 bases, leaving 23 bases between the germline ends. The CDR3 has 17 residues. CDR1 is MNHEY, CDR2 SVGEGT, per germline. CDR3 region: CASSYTGRGATNLPQHF. Here the CDR3 DNA reads TGTGCCAGCAGTTACACGGGGCGGGGGGCGACGAATTTGCCCCAGCATTTT.

The chain carries TRBV29-1 and TRBJ2-7; TRBD1 agrees at 7 bases. The CDR3 has 11 residues. V gave up 6 bases and J gave up 3 bases; unmatched junction bases: 2. The V gene's germline CDR1 is SQVTM and CDR2 ANQGSEA. CDR3 sequence (DNA): TGCAGCGTGAACAGGGGCTACGAGCAGTACTTC. Protein: CSVNRGYEQYF.

The chain couples TRBV2 to TRBJ1-1; maybe TRBD1 (5 bases). The CDR3 runs 11 residues. From germline, CDR1 is SNHLY and CDR2 FYNNEI. Trimming took 7 bases from V and 6 from J, leaving 9 bases between them. CDR3 sequence: CASIGGAEAFF. The CDR3 nucleotides are TGTGCCAGCATTGGGGGGGCTGAAGCTTTCTTT.

This clone was seen once. The chain carries TRBV24-1 and TRBJ2-1; 7 bases match TRBD1. Trimming removed 1 base from V and 12 bases from J; junction bases left unmatched: 11. Germline values: CDR1 KGHDR, CDR2 SFDVKD. This CDR3 contains 15 residues. The CDR3 bases are TGTGCCACCAGTGATTTAGCGCTACAGGGGCGAGGGCAGTTCTTC. This gives the protein CATSDLALQGRGQFF.

This clone was counted a few times. The chain couples TRBV2 to TRBJ2-3; no clear D gene. The germline V gene encodes CDR1 SNHLY and CDR2 FYNNEI. V was trimmed by 4 bases and J by 7 bases, leaving 12 bases between them. The CDR3 consists of 13 residues. CDR3 residues: CASSAGPKYTQYF. The CDR3, as DNA: TGTGCCAGCAGTGCTGGTCCTAAATATACGCAGTATTTT.

The chain has TRBV28 and TRBJ2-2; D is possibly TRBD1 (5 bases). In germline, CDR1 is MDHEN, CDR2 SYDVKM. This CDR3 is 15 amino acids long. V was pared by 3 bases and J by 1 base, with 9 bases between. The CDR3 spells CASSLGQGNTGELFF. CDR3 sequence (DNA): TGTGCCAGCAGTTTGGGGCAGGGGAACACCGGGGAGCTGTTTTTT. The entire variable domain, with the rest obtained from reference TRBV28 and TRBJ2-2, is as follows: DVKVTQSSRYLVKRTGEKVFLECVQDMDHENMFWYRQDPGLGLRLIYFSYDVKMKEKGDIPEGYSVSREKKERFSLILESASTNQTSMYLCASSLGQGNTGELFFGEGSRLTVL.

The chain recombines TRBV4-2 with TRBJ2-1, with 10 bases that match TRBD2. V gave up 4 bases and J gave up 12 bases; unmatched junction bases: 9. The CDR3 has 14 amino acids. CDR1 LGHNA and CDR2 YNFKEQ come from the germline V gene. Here the CDR3 DNA reads TGTGCCAGCAGCCTAGCGGGAGGTCCAGAGGTGCAGTTCTTC. Protein product: CASSLAGGPEVQFF.

This clone was seen a few times. The gene calls are TRBV6-6 and TRBJ1-2, with a tentative D call TRBD1 (5 bases). This CDR3 is built from 15 residues. V was shortened by 5 bases and J by 4 bases, with 17 bases between the two germline ends. Per germline, CDR1 MNHNY and CDR2 SVGAGI (reference sequence). The CDR3 DNA reads as TGTGCCAGCAGTCCTCCGGAAGTGGGGGGCTATGGCTACACCTTC. This codes for CASSPPEVGGYGYTF.

The gene calls are TRBV24-1 and TRBJ1-2; D is ambiguous. V was pared by 3 bases and J by 4 bases, with 11 bases between. Germline V lookup: CDR1 KGHDR, CDR2 SFDVKD. CDR3 size: 14 residues. In DNA, the CDR3 is TGTGCCACCAGTGATGCGGGGTTAAGCTATGGCTACACCTTC. It is translated as CATSDAGLSYGYTF.

The gene calls are TRBV7-2 and TRBJ1-2, with 8 bases matching TRBD1. The junction had 6 bases not matched to a gene; V was cut back by 4 bases and J by 8 bases. The CDR3 extends over 13 amino acids. Looked up from germline, CDR1 is SGHTA and CDR2 is FQGNSA. The CDR3 DNA sequence: TGTGCCAGCAGCTCGACAGGGGTAGGGGGCTACACCTTC. Translation: CASSSTGVGGYTF.

The chain couples TRBV12-3 or TRBV12-4 to TRBJ1-5, with D possibly matching TRBD1 (5 bases). V shed 7 bases and J shed 10 bases, with 17 bases lying between them. CDR3 length equals 13 residues. The CDR3 region is CASTRAFGQPQHF. In nucleotides, the CDR3 is TGTGCCAGCACCAGGGCGTTCGGTCAACCCCAGCATTTT.

V usage is TRBV15 and J usage is TRBJ2-5; TRBD2 matches 8 bases. The CDR3 runs to 16 residues. Germline values: CDR1 LNHNV, CDR2 YYDKDF (reference sequence). V was pared by 3 bases and J by 5 bases, with 11 bases of the junction left unmatched. CDR3 sequence: CATSSYRLAPTETQYF. The CDR3 DNA sequence: TGTGCCACCAGCAGCTATAGACTAGCGCCGACGGAGACCCAGTACTTC.

The chain is built from TRBV5-1 and TRBJ1-2; D might be TRBD1 (6 bases). The CDR3 is 15 residues long. From germline, CDR1 is SGHRS and CDR2 YFSETQ. V was pared by 0 bases and J by 0 bases, with 9 bases between. The CDR3 is CASSLGGQPNYGYTF. The CDR3 DNA is TGCGCCAGCAGCTTGGGAGGACAGCCTAACTATGGCTACACCTTC.

V usage is TRBV4-3 and J usage is TRBJ2-1; TRBD1 might be the D (5 bases). Trimming cost V 9 bases and J 4 bases, with 28 bases left between them. The germline V gene encodes CDR1 LGHNA and CDR2 YSLEER. The CDR3 totals 18 residues. CDR3 nucleotides: TGCGCCAGAGACCGGGCAGGGTCCTTAGTGCAAATTTACAATGAGCAGTTCTTC. It codes for CARDRAGSLVQIYNEQFF.

Comment on this clone: A junction boundary mismatches the germline segment, possibly from a read error. The genes are TRBV19 and TRBJ1-2, with D possibly being TRBD1 (6 bases). The V gene's germline CDR1 is LNHDA and CDR2 SQIVND (reference sequence). The CDR3 is 13 residues long. The DNA of the CDR3 is TGTGCCAGTAGTTTGGTCGACAGGAGTGTTCCTGTTTTC. Translated, it gives CASSLVDRSVPVF.